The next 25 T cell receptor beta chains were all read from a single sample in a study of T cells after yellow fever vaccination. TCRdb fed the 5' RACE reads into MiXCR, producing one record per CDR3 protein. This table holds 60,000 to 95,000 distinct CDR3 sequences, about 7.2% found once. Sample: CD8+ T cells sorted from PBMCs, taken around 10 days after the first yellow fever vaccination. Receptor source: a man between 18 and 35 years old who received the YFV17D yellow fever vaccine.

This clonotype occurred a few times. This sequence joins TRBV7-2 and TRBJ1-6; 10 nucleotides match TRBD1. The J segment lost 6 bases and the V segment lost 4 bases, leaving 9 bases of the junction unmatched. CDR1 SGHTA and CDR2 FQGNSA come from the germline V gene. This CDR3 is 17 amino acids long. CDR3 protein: CASSYGQGVGRNSPLHF. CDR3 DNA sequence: TGTGCCAGCAGCTACGGACAGGGGGTAGGTCGTAATTCACCCCTCCACTTT.

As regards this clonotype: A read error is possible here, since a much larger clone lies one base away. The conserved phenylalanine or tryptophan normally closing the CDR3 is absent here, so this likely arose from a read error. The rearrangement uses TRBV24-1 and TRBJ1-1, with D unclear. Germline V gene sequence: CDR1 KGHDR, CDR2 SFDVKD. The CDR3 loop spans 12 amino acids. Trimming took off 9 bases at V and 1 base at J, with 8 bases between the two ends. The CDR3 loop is CATQNGNTEAFY. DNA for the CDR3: TGTGCCACCCAAAACGGGAACACTGAAGCTTTCTAT.

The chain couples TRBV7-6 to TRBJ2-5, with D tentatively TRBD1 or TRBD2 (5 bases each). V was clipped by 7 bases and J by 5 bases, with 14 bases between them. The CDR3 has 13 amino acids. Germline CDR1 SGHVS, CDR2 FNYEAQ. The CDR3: CASKGPWGETQYF. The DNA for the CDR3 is TGTGCCAGCAAGGGACCCTGGGGGGAGACCCAGTACTTC.

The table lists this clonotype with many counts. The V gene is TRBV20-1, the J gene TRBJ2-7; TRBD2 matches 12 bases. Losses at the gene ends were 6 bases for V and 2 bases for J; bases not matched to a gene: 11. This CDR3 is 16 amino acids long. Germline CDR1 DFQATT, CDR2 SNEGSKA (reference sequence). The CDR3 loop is CSATDNRLAGAYEQYV. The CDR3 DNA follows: TGCAGTGCGACGGACAACAGACTAGCGGGGGCCTACGAGCAGTACGTC.

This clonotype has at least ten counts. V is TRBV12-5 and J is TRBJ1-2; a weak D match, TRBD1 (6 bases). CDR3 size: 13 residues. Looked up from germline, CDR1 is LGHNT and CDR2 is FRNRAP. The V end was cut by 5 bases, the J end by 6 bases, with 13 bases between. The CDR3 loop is CASGRQVNNGYTF. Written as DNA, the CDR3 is TGTGCTAGTGGTCGACAGGTGAATAATGGCTACACCTTC. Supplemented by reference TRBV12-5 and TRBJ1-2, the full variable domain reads DARVTQTPRHKVTEMGQEVTMRCQPILGHNTVFWYRQTMMQGLELLAYFRNRAPLDDSGMPKDRFSAEMPDATLATLKIQPSEPRDSAVYFCASGRQVNNGYTFGSGTRLTVV.

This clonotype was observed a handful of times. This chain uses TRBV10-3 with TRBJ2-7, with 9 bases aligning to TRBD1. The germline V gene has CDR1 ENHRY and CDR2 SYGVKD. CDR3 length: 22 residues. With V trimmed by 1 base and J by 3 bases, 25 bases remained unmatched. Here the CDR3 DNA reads TGTGCCATCAGTGAGTTAGGGGCTGGGGTGGGGACAGGGACTAAAATCGGCTACGAGCAGTACTTC. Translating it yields CAISELGAGVGTGTKIGYEQYF.

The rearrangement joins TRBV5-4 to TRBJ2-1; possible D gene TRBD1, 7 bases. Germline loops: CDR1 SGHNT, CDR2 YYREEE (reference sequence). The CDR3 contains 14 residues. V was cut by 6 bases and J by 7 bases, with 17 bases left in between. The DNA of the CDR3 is TGTGCCAGCACCCCCTCAGGGGGGCCTAATGAGCAGTTCTTC. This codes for CASTPSGGPNEQFF.

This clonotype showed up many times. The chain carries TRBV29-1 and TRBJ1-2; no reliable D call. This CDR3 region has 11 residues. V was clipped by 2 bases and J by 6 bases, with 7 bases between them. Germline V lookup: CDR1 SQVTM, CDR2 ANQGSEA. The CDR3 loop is CSVENRHGYTF. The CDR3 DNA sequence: TGCAGCGTTGAAAATCGGCATGGCTACACCTTC.

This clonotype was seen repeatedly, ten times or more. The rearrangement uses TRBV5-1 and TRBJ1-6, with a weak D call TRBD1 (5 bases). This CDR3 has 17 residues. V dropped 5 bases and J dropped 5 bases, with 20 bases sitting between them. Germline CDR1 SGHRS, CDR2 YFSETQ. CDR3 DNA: TGCGCCAGCAGAACCGATAGGGGAAGCTCGGATAATTCACCCCTCCACTTT. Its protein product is CASRTDRGSSDNSPLHF.

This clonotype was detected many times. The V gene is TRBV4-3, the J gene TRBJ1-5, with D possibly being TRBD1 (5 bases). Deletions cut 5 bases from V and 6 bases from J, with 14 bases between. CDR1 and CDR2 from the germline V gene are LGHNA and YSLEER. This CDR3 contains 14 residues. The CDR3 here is CASSGGVGGQPQHF. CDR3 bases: TGCGCCAGCAGCGGGGGGGTGGGGGGTCAGCCCCAGCATTTT.

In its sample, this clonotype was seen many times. CDR3 in amino acids: CASSLGSGLANEQFF. The CDR3 nucleotides read TGTGCCAGCAGTCTGGGCTCGGGACTAGCTAATGAGCAGTTCTTC. The V call is TRBV6-2 or TRBV6-3, the J call TRBJ2-1; TRBD2 agrees at 9 bases. With V trimmed by 5 bases and J by 7 bases, 9 bases remained unmatched. Germline V gene sequence: CDR1 MNHEY, CDR2 SVGEGT. This CDR3 is built from 15 residues.

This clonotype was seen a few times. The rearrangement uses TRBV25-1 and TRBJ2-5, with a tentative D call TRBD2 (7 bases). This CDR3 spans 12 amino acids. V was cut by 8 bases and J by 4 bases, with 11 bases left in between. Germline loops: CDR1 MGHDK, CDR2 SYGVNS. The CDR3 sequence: CASGGALETQYF. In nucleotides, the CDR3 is TGTGCCAGCGGGGGGGCCTTAGAGACCCAGTACTTC.

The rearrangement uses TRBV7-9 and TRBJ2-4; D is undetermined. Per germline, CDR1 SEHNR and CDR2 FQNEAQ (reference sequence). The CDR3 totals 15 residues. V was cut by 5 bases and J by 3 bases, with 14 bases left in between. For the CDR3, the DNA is TGTGCCAGCAGCCCTACTGGGGTCGACAAAAACATTCAGTACTTC. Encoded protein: CASSPTGVDKNIQYF.

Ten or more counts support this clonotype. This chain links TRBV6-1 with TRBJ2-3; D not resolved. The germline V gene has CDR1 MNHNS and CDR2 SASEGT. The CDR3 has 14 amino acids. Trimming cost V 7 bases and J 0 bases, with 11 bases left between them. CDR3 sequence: CASNPLGSTDTQYF. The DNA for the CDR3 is TGTGCCAGCAACCCCCTTGGGAGCACAGATACGCAGTATTTT.

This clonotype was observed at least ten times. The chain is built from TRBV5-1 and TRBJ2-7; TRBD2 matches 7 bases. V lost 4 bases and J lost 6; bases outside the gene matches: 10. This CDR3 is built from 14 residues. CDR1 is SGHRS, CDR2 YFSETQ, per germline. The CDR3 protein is CASSPEGLAAEQYF. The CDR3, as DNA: TGCGCCAGCAGCCCTGAAGGCCTAGCGGCCGAGCAGTACTTC.

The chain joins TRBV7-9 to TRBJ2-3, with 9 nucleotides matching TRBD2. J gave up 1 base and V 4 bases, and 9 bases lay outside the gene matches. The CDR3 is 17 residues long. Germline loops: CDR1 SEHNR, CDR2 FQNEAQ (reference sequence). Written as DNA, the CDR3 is TGTGCCAGCAGCTCAGGTGGCGGGGGGGCTGGCACAGATACGCAGTATTTT. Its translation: CASSSGGGGAGTDTQYF.

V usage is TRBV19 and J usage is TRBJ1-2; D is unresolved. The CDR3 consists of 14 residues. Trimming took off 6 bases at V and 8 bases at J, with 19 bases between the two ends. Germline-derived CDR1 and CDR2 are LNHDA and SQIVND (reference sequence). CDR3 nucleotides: TGTGCCAGTAGATGGTCACAGCCAGAAAGAGGCTACACCTTC. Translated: CASRWSQPERGYTF.

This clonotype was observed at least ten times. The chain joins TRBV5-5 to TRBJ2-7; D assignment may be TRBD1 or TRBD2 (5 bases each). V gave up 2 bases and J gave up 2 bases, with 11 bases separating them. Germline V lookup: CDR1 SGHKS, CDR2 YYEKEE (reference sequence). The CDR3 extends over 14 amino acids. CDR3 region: CASSFRRGAYEQYF. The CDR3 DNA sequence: TGTGCCAGCAGCTTTCGACGGGGCGCCTACGAGCAGTACTTC.

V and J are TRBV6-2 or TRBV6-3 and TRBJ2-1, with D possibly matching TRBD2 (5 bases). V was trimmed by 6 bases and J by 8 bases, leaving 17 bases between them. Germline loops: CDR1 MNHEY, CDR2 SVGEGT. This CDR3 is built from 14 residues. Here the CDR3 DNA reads TGTGCCAGCAGCCACGAGCCCGGAGGCTATGAGCAGTTCTTC. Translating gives CASSHEPGGYEQFF.

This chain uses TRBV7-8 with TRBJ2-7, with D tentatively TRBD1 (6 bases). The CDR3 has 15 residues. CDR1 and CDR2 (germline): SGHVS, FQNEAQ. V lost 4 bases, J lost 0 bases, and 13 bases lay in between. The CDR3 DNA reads TGTGCCAGCAGCTCCACAGGGTTAAGCTCCTACGAGCAGTACTTC. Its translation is CASSSTGLSSYEQYF.

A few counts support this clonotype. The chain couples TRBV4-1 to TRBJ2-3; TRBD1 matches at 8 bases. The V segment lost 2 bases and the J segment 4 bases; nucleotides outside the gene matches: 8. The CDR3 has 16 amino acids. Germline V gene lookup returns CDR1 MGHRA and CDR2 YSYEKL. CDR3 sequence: CASSQYPRGRADTQYF. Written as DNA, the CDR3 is TGCGCCAGCAGCCAATACCCCAGGGGGCGAGCAGATACGCAGTATTTT.

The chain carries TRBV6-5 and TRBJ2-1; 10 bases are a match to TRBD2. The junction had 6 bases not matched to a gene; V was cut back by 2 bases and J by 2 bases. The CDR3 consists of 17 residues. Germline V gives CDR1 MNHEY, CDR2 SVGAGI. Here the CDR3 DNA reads TGTGCCAGCAGTTACATAAGCGGGGGGGCGGCCTACAATGAGCAGTTCTTC. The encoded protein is CASSYISGGAAYNEQFF.

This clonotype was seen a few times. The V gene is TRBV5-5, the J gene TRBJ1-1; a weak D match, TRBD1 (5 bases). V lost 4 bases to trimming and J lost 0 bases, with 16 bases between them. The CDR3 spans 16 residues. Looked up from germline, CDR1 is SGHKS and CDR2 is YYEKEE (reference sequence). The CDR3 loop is CASSGADIRLNTEAFF. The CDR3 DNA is TGTGCCAGCAGCGGCGCGGACATTAGGTTGAACACTGAAGCTTTCTTT.

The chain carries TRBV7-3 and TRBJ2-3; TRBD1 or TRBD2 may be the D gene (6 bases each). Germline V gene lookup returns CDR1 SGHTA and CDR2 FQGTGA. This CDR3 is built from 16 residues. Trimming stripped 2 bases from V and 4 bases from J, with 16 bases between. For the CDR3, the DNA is TGTGCCAGCAGCTTAGGGGGGCGAGGGCCGGCAGATACGCAGTATTTT. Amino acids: CASSLGGRGPADTQYF.

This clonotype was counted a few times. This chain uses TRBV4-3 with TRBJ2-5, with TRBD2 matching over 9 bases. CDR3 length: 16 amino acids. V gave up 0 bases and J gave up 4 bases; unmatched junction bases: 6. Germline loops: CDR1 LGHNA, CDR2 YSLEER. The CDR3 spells CASSQEFAGGPETQYF. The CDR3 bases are TGCGCCAGCAGCCAAGAGTTCGCGGGGGGGCCAGAGACCCAGTACTTC.